The 11 T cell receptor beta chains below were found in one sample sequenced in a study of T cells after yellow fever vaccination. TCRdb passed the 5' RACE reads through MiXCR, listing each CDR3 protein once. The table has approximately 610,000 distinct CDR3 sequences, 17% seen once; the top ten hold around a sixth. The specimen was PBMCs, collected around 5 days after the first yellow fever vaccination. These receptors came from a man younger than 35 who received the YFV17D yellow fever vaccine.

There are many counts of this clonotype. CDR3 coding DNA: TGTGCCAGCAGCTTGCAGGGGTCAGATACGCAGTATTTT. Translation: CASSLQGSDTQYF. The chain joins TRBV7-9 to TRBJ2-3; perhaps TRBD1 as D (6 bases). The CDR3 sequence is 13 residues long. Germline V lookup: CDR1 SEHNR, CDR2 FQNEAQ (reference sequence). Trimming removed 3 bases at V and 4 bases at J, with 8 bases between.

This clonotype appeared a few times. This chain links TRBV6-5 with TRBJ2-1; no clear D. Deletions cut 5 bases from V and 7 bases from J, with 9 bases between. CDR1 and CDR2 from the germline V gene are MNHEY and SVGAGI. This CDR3 has 12 residues. The CDR3: CASSDFRNEQFF. The CDR3, as DNA: TGTGCCAGCAGTGACTTTCGGAATGAGCAGTTCTTC.

There are a few counts of this clonotype. V usage is TRBV5-1 and J usage is TRBJ1-1; weak D call: TRBD1 (6 bases). The germline V and J ends were trimmed by 1 base and 4 bases, with 11 bases remaining between them. Germline V gene sequence: CDR1 SGHRS, CDR2 YFSETQ. The CDR3 is 14 residues long. Here the CDR3 reads CASSLNGGGTEAFF. The DNA of the CDR3 is TGCGCCAGCAGCTTGAATGGGGGCGGCACTGAAGCTTTCTTT.

This clonotype was seen a handful of times. The rearrangement links TRBV20-1 to TRBJ2-1; no firm D call. Germline V gene lookup returns CDR1 DFQATT and CDR2 SNEGSKA (reference sequence). V shed 7 bases and J shed 10 bases, with 20 bases lying between them. This CDR3 region has 13 residues. This CDR3 is CSVKAGPREEQFF. CDR3 sequence (DNA): TGCAGTGTAAAGGCCGGGCCCCGCGAGGAGCAGTTCTTC.

This clonotype was recorded a few times. The V and J genes are TRBV25-1 and TRBJ1-1; D gene uncertain. This CDR3 is built from 12 residues. Trimming shortened V by 2 bases and J by 2 bases, and 3 bases separated the two germline ends. Germline loops: CDR1 MGHDK, CDR2 SYGVNS. CDR3 in amino acids: CASSEINTEAFF. Written as DNA, the CDR3 is TGTGCCAGCAGTGAAATTAACACTGAAGCTTTCTTT.

This clonotype was seen a few times. CDR3 sequence (DNA): TGTGCCAGCAGCGTCGAGGGGACACACCAAGAGACCCAGTACTTC. Amino acid sequence: CASSVEGTHQETQYF. The chain employs TRBV9 and TRBJ2-5; weak D call: TRBD1 (6 bases). Germline assignment: CDR1 SGDLS and CDR2 YYNGEE. The V end lost 2 bases, the J end lost 0 bases, and 11 bases lay between the germline ends. This CDR3 region has 15 residues.

The chain couples TRBV24-1 to TRBJ2-7, with TRBD2 identical over 9 bases. Germline V gives CDR1 KGHDR, CDR2 SFDVKD. The CDR3 has 15 residues. After removal of 9 bases from V and 3 bases from J, the junction contained 11 bases not matched to a gene. The CDR3 coding sequence is TGTGCCACCCGGAGACGTGCGGGGGGGAACTACGAGCAGTACGTC. Its protein is CATRRRAGGNYEQYV.

The V and J genes are TRBV9 and TRBJ2-2; tentatively, D is TRBD2 (5 bases). Germline lookup yields CDR1 SGDLS and CDR2 YYNGEE. The CDR3 covers 15 residues. Trimming left V 4 bases short and J 4 bases short, with 14 bases between. The CDR3 loop is CASSPTVGSTGELFF. CDR3 bases: TGTGCCAGCAGCCCAACGGTGGGGAGCACCGGGGAGCTGTTTTTT.

This clonotype was recorded at least ten times. The V and J genes are TRBV6-5 and TRBJ2-3; the D gene is possibly TRBD1 (5 bases). CDR1 is MNHEY and CDR2 is SVGAGI in the germline V gene. Trimming left V 7 bases short and J 5 bases short, with 10 bases between. There are 12 residues in the CDR3. The CDR3 DNA reads TGTGCCAGCACCTCCCAGGGAGATACGCAGTATTTT. Translated: CASTSQGDTQYF.

Details on this clonotype: At one end, the junction sequence differs from germline, possibly due to a read error. The CDR3 bases are TGTGCTAGCAGCTTAGGGGGTCAGTGGCAGACCCAGTACTTC. Translating it yields CASSLGGQWQTQYF. This rearrangement joins TRBV7-7 to TRBJ2-5, with D perhaps matching TRBD1 (6 bases). This CDR3 has 14 residues. The germline V gene has CDR1 SSHAT and CDR2 FNYEAQ (reference sequence).

The table lists this clonotype with a few counts. The chain joins TRBV7-9 to TRBJ2-7; no clear D gene. The CDR3 extends over 12 amino acids. Looked up from germline, CDR1 is SEHNR and CDR2 is FQNEAQ (reference sequence). V lost 5 bases and J lost 5, with 10 bases in between. In nucleotides, the CDR3 is TGTGCCAGCAGCCCTGGACCCCACGAGCAGTACTTC. This translates into CASSPGPHEQYF.